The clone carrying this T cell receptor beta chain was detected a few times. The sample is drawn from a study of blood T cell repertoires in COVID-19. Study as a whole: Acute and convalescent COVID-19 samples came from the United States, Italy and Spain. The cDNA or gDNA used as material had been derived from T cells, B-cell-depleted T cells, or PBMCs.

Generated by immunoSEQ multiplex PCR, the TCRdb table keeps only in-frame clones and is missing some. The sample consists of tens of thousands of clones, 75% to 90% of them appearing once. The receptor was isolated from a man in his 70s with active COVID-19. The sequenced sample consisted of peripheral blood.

The CDR3 nucleotides read TGCGCCAGCAGCCCGGTGGGCGGGGGGGAGTACAATGAGCAGTTCTTC. Its protein is CASSPVGGGEYNEQFF. The V and J genes are TRBV4-3 and TRBJ2-1; 9 bases map to TRBD2. From germline, CDR1 is LGHNA and CDR2 YSLEER. The CDR3 length is 16 residues. V lost 4 bases and J lost 4; bases outside the gene matches: 8.